What follows are 24 T cell receptor beta chains derived from one specimen sequenced in a study of T cells after yellow fever vaccination. TCRdb passed the 5' RACE reads through MiXCR, listing each CDR3 protein once. The repertoire holds hundreds of thousands of distinct CDR3 sequences, 9.5% to 15% seen once, with around 3% in the top ten. The material was CD4+ T cells sorted from PBMCs, obtained 15 days after the yellow fever booster vaccination. The receptors here all came from a man in his late teens or twenties who received the YFV17D yellow fever vaccine.

The genes are TRBV29-1 and TRBJ2-1, with 8 bases that match TRBD1. This CDR3 has 14 amino acids. The germline gives CDR1 SQVTM, CDR2 ANQGSEA. V was clipped by 6 bases and J by 8 bases; unmatched bases: 12. CDR3 protein: CSVDRALNIDEQFF. In DNA, the CDR3 is TGCAGCGTGGACAGGGCCCTTAATATTGATGAGCAGTTCTTC.

This clonotype was found a few times. V gene TRBV7-9 combines with J gene TRBJ1-4, with D hard to call. CDR3 size: 13 residues. The V and J ends lost 2 bases and 8 bases respectively, with 9 bases between them. Germline V gene lookup returns CDR1 SEHNR and CDR2 FQNEAQ (reference sequence). The CDR3 loop is CASSLSGVEKLFF. CDR3 DNA: TGTGCCAGCAGCTTATCAGGCGTCGAAAAACTGTTTTTT.

The rearrangement joins TRBV12-3 or TRBV12-4 to TRBJ1-5; D call uncertain. CDR3 size: 12 residues. Trimming pared 5 bases from V and 6 bases from J, leaving 8 bases between. This chain's CDR3 is CASSRLFQPQHF. As DNA, the CDR3 is TGTGCCAGCAGTAGGTTATTTCAGCCCCAGCATTTT.

This clonotype appeared a few times. The rearrangement uses TRBV5-1 and TRBJ1-1; 7 positions match TRBD1. The germline gives CDR1 SGHRS, CDR2 YFSETQ. This CDR3 has 16 residues. V gave up 4 bases and J gave up 1 base; unmatched junction bases: 10. In DNA form, the CDR3 reads TGCGCCAGCAGCCCTTACCCGACAGGGAGGAACACTGAAGCTTTCTTT. Amino acid sequence: CASSPYPTGRNTEAFF.

This clonotype has a count of ten or more. V and J are TRBV20-1 and TRBJ2-5; no clear D. V lost 5 bases, J lost 3 bases, and 10 bases lay in between. CDR3 length: 12 amino acids. Per the germline V gene, CDR1 is DFQATT and CDR2 is SNEGSKA (reference sequence). CDR3 sequence (DNA): TGCAGTGCTGAGCCGCCGAAAGAGACCCAGTACTTC. Translated, it gives CSAEPPKETQYF.

This clonotype was found a few times. The rearrangement links TRBV6-2 or TRBV6-3 to TRBJ2-3; D ambiguous. The V end was cut by 2 bases, the J end by 3 bases, with 12 bases between. The V gene's germline CDR1 is MNHEY and CDR2 SVGEGT. This CDR3 spans 15 amino acids. The chain's CDR3 is CASSYLLDVTDTQYF. The CDR3, as DNA: TGTGCCAGCAGTTACCTTCTAGACGTGACAGATACGCAGTATTTT.

Points on this clonotype: One base away lies a much larger clone, so this may be a sequencing read error. The chain uses TRBV5-1 and TRBJ1-1; D unclear. CDR1 and CDR2 (germline): SGHRS, YFSETQ. Trimming removed 2 bases from V and 1 base from J, with 9 bases in between. CDR3 length equals 14 residues. The CDR3 DNA reads TGCGCCAGCAGCTTCCGGGGTACGAACACTGAAGCTTTCTTT. Its translation is CASSFRGTNTEAFF.

This clonotype was observed a handful of times. The chain uses TRBV5-5 and TRBJ2-5, with no clear D. Trimming left V 3 bases short and J 1 base short, with 10 bases between. Germline assignment: CDR1 SGHKS and CDR2 YYEKEE (reference sequence). This CDR3 is built from 14 residues. CDR3 in DNA: TGTGCCAGCAGCTGGTGGGCAGGCCAAGAGACCCAGTACTTC. Residues: CASSWWAGQETQYF.

J is TRBJ2-5 and V is TRBV18; no definite D call. The ends were cut back, 6 bases at V and 2 bases at J, with 13 bases in the middle. This CDR3 has 14 residues. The germline CDR1 and CDR2 sequences are KGHSH and LQKENI. The DNA for the CDR3 is TGTGCCAGCTCCCCCGACCTTTCACAAGAGACCCAGTACTTC. Protein product: CASSPDLSQETQYF.

The sample holds many counts of this clonotype. The gene calls are TRBV7-3 and TRBJ2-1; maybe TRBD2 (5 bases). The V and J ends lost 4 bases and 10 bases respectively, with 17 bases between them. The length of the CDR3 is 14 residues. Germline CDR1 is SGHTA and CDR2 is FQGTGA. The CDR3 nucleotides read TGTGCCAGCAGCTCCGGGCCTAGCTCGGGGGAGCAGTTCTTC. Encoded protein: CASSSGPSSGEQFF.

This clonotype was found a few times. V is TRBV5-5 and J is TRBJ2-7, with 8 bases that match TRBD1. The CDR3 totals 13 residues. From germline, CDR1 is SGHKS and CDR2 YYEKEE (reference sequence). Germline trimming cut 5 bases from V and 3 bases from J; bases unmatched to any gene: 4. DNA of the CDR3: TGTGCCAGCAGTATAACAGGGGGCTACGAGCAGTACGTC. Amino acid sequence: CASSITGGYEQYV.

This clonotype was detected a few times. V and J are TRBV6-6 and TRBJ2-7, with 9 positions matching TRBD1. V lost 6 bases and J lost 3; bases outside the gene matches: 6. The germline gives CDR1 MNHNY, CDR2 SVGAGI (reference sequence). This CDR3 is 14 amino acids long. This CDR3 is CASRMGQGLYEQYF. Here the CDR3 DNA reads TGTGCCAGCAGGATGGGACAGGGTCTCTACGAGCAGTACTTC.

The V gene is TRBV6-2 or TRBV6-3, the J gene TRBJ1-5; no reliable D call. V was shortened by 3 bases and J by 7 bases, with 13 bases between the two germline ends. CDR3 size: 14 residues. Germline loops: CDR1 MNHEY, CDR2 SVGEGT. The CDR3 nucleotides read TGTGCCAGCAGTTATATTGGAATGGGACAGCCCCAGCATTTT. Protein: CASSYIGMGQPQHF.

This clonotype was counted between two and nine times. V is TRBV7-7 and J is TRBJ2-7; D may be TRBD1 or TRBD2 (6 bases each). With 5 bases removed from V and 0 bases from J, the gap between germline ends came to 11 bases. This CDR3 comprises 14 residues. In germline, CDR1 is SSHAT, CDR2 FNYEAQ (reference sequence). The CDR3 region has the DNA TGTGCCAGCAGCCCGGGGGCGCGCTCCTACGAGCAGTACTTC. Its protein product is CASSPGARSYEQYF. The full variable domain, in which reference TRBV7-7 and TRBJ2-7 provide the parts outside the CDR3, is GAGVSQSPRYKVTKRGQDVTLRCDPISSHATLYWYQQALGQGPEFLTYFNYEAQPDKSGLPSDRFSAERPEGSISTLTIQRTEQRDSAMYRCASSPGARSYEQYFGPGTRLTVT.

This rearrangement joins TRBV20-1 to TRBJ2-1; 10 nucleotides align to TRBD1. Per germline, CDR1 DFQATT and CDR2 SNEGSKA (reference sequence). The CDR3 contains 15 residues. V was clipped by 3 bases and J by 4 bases; unmatched bases: 6. CDR3 sequence: CSARTRDRGYNEQFF. CDR3 DNA sequence: TGCAGTGCTAGGACCCGGGACAGGGGTTACAATGAGCAGTTCTTC.

The chain employs TRBV20-1 and TRBJ2-3; D is uncertain. This CDR3 is 11 amino acids long. V gave up 4 bases and J gave up 5 bases, with 7 bases separating them. Germline lookup yields CDR1 DFQATT and CDR2 SNEGSKA (reference sequence). Here the CDR3 reads CSAIRVDTQYF. The CDR3 DNA is TGCAGTGCTATCCGGGTAGATACGCAGTATTTT.

This clonotype occurred a few times. The chain combines TRBV6-6 with TRBJ2-7, with 10 nucleotides matching TRBD1. CDR1 is MNHNY and CDR2 is SVGAGI in the germline V gene (reference sequence). V was clipped by 6 bases and J by 2 bases; unmatched bases: 4. The CDR3 has 14 residues. For the CDR3, the DNA is TGTGCCAGCAGCTGGGACAGGGGAACCTACGAGCAGTACGTC. It translates to CASSWDRGTYEQYV.

The table lists this clonotype with many counts. The J gene is TRBJ2-3, the V gene TRBV7-3; D not certain. Germline CDR1 is SGHTA and CDR2 is FQGTGA. The CDR3 consists of 17 residues. Trimming removed 1 base from V and 0 bases from J, with 14 bases in between. The CDR3 nucleotides are TGTGCCAGCAGCTTAATCTCGGCTATCACTAGCACAGATACGCAGTATTTT. Amino acids: CASSLISAITSTDTQYF.

This clonotype was observed at least ten times. J is TRBJ2-7 and V is TRBV29-1, with a weak D call TRBD2 (6 bases). CDR3 length equals 12 residues. Trimming removed 5 bases at V and 3 bases at J, with 11 bases between. Germline lookup yields CDR1 SQVTM and CDR2 ANQGSEA. CDR3 sequence reads: CSVSGLFYEQYF. The CDR3 region has the DNA TGCAGCGTTTCGGGACTTTTCTACGAGCAGTACTTC.

The V gene is TRBV7-9, the J gene TRBJ1-2, with 7 positions matching TRBD1. Trimming removed 4 bases from V and 4 bases from J; junction bases left unmatched: 6. This CDR3 is 14 amino acids long. CDR1 SEHNR and CDR2 FQNEAQ come from the germline V gene (reference sequence). CDR3 DNA: TGTGCCAGCAGCTCCGGGGGACAGAGCTATGGCTACACCTTC. Amino acid sequence: CASSSGGQSYGYTF.

The chain links TRBV28 to TRBJ1-2; D unclear. The CDR3 has 13 residues. Between the trimmed V and J ends, which lost 6 bases and 4 bases, there was a span of 12 bases. Germline V gene lookup returns CDR1 MDHEN and CDR2 SYDVKM. The CDR3 nucleotides read TGTGCCAGCAGCAATACAGCTCTCTATGGCTACACCTTC. Translating gives CASSNTALYGYTF.

The chain has TRBV7-7 and TRBJ2-5; 7 positions match TRBD1. Unmatched junction bases numbered 7, after V lost 5 bases and J lost 4 bases. CDR3 length equals 14 residues. Germline CDR1 SSHAT, CDR2 FNYEAQ (reference sequence). CDR3 DNA: TGTGCCAGCAGCCCGACAGGGCTGGGAGAGACCCAGTACTTC. Translation: CASSPTGLGETQYF.

The CDR3, as DNA: TGTGCCAGCAGCCCCGCGGGGGGGCCGCCAGATACGCAGTATTTT. Protein sequence: CASSPAGGPPDTQYF. The chain employs TRBV5-4 and TRBJ2-3, with 9 positions matching TRBD2. Trimming cost V 4 bases and J 4 bases; bases outside gene matches: 7. The V gene's germline CDR1 is SGHNT and CDR2 YYREEE (reference sequence). The CDR3 spans 15 residues.

The chain couples TRBV7-2 to TRBJ2-3, with 7 bases identical to TRBD2. The germline CDR1 and CDR2 sequences are SGHTA and FQGNSA. The CDR3 loop spans 16 amino acids. Trimming took 4 bases from V and 1 from J; bases not matched to a gene: 8. The CDR3 is CASSSAWGRGTDTQYF. The CDR3 region has the DNA TGTGCCAGCAGCTCGGCCTGGGGGAGGGGCACAGATACGCAGTATTTT.